This TCR beta chain was found in a study of cytomegalovirus exposure and HLA in healthy donors. The PCR ran on 60 Vbeta and 13 Jbeta primers. In the authors' methods: As a later analysis found, there were tens of millions of unique TCR beta chains, of which roughly 11 million were shared. Produced via immunoSEQ multiplex PCR; TCRdb's table is partial and in-frame only. V and J calls and clone size are as listed in that table; D and trimming were resolved from the DNA. Of 180,000 or so clones listed, roughly 80% are singletons. J lost 0 bases, V lost 2 bases, and 5 bases had no gene match. The germline CDR1 and CDR2 sequences are SGHNT and YYREEE (reference sequence). CDR3 length: 15 amino acids. Study-wide results and caveats: It has been reported that TCR beta sequences accurately predicted the HLA-A and HLA-B alleles of most subjects.

To note about this clone: Its antigen is still unknown.

Donors sampled were nominally healthy, though unrecorded immune exposures were likely. Sequencing was performed on PBMCs. The sequence was obtained from a girl between 10 and 17 years old in good health and CMV-seropositive. V and J are TRBV5-4 and TRBJ2-7; TRBD2 agrees at 7 bases. For the CDR3, the DNA is TGTGCCAGCAGCTTACCTAGCGGTAGCTCCTACGAGCAGTACTTC. Amino acid sequence: CASSLPSGSSYEQYF.